These 10 T cell receptor beta chains originate from one sample sequenced in a study. From the RT-PCR reads, TCRdb called clonotypes with MiXCR, one entry per CDR3 protein. The data hold almost 700,000 distinct CDR3 sequences, with 14% observed a single time. The sample taken for sequencing was memory CD4+ T cells from blood. The receptors come from a female donor in good health, serving as a healthy control.

In this sample, this clonotype turned up many times. The chain joins TRBV5-1 to TRBJ1-1; perhaps TRBD1 as D (6 bases). The ends were cut back, 7 bases at V and 4 bases at J, with 17 bases in the middle. The CDR3 is made up of 14 amino acids. Germline lookup yields CDR1 SGHRS and CDR2 YFSETQ. CDR3 region: CASGQQGEGTEAFF. CDR3 nucleotides: TGCGCCAGCGGACAACAGGGCGAAGGCACTGAAGCTTTCTTT.

This clonotype was counted at least ten times. The chain carries TRBV6-5 and TRBJ2-2; D remains unclear. CDR1 is MNHEY and CDR2 is SVGAGI in the germline V gene. This CDR3 is built from 12 residues. Trimming pared 8 bases from V and 7 bases from J, leaving 11 bases between. CDR3 coding DNA: TGTGCCAGCTCACCGGCGAGCGGGGAGCTGTTTTTT. Translated, it gives CASSPASGELFF.

The chain joins TRBV7-2 to TRBJ1-2; 8 bases are shared with TRBD1. The V segment lost 1 base and the J segment 6 bases; nucleotides outside the gene matches: 10. CDR1 and CDR2 (germline): SGHTA, FQGNSA. This CDR3 spans 16 amino acids. CDR3 loop: CASSLDSNRGRNGYTF. CDR3 DNA: TGTGCCAGCAGCTTAGACTCCAACAGGGGGAGGAATGGCTACACCTTC.

This clonotype was observed a few times. The chain is built from TRBV5-1 and TRBJ2-7; 8 bases agree with TRBD2. Germline assignment: CDR1 SGHRS and CDR2 YFSETQ. The CDR3 extends over 16 amino acids. J was trimmed by 3 bases and V by 3 bases; bases with no gene match: 11. The CDR3 protein is CASSSLAGSIIYEQYF. The CDR3 region has the DNA TGCGCCAGCAGCTCCTTAGCGGGGAGTATCATCTACGAGCAGTACTTC.

This clonotype was recorded a few times. V and J are TRBV4-3 and TRBJ1-4; D unresolved. The CDR3 length is 16 residues. V shed 1 base and J shed 4 bases, with 13 bases lying between them. Germline lookup yields CDR1 LGHNA and CDR2 YSLEER. CDR3 loop: CASSQVVWQDNEKLFF. CDR3 sequence (DNA): TGCGCCAGCAGCCAAGTAGTTTGGCAGGATAATGAAAAACTGTTTTTT.

The CDR3 spells CASQAQGARADTQYF. CDR3 bases: TGTGCCAGCCAAGCACAGGGGGCGAGAGCAGATACGCAGTATTTT. This rearrangement joins TRBV27 to TRBJ2-3; 9 nucleotides match TRBD1. Germline V gene lookup returns CDR1 MNHEY and CDR2 SMNVEV (reference sequence). The CDR3 has 15 amino acids. The V gene end was trimmed by 8 bases and the J gene end by 4 bases; junction bases not matched to a gene: 10.

This clonotype was seen repeatedly, ten times or more. V gene TRBV12-3 or TRBV12-4 combines with J gene TRBJ1-1, with 8 bases lining up with TRBD1. The CDR3 spans 10 residues. J was trimmed by 11 bases and V by 9 bases; bases with no gene match: 5. This chain's CDR3 is CASQGARAFF. The CDR3 DNA is TGTGCCAGTCAGGGGGCTCGGGCTTTCTTT.

This clonotype has ten or more counts. The chain has TRBV7-3 and TRBJ2-2, with 7 bases matching TRBD2. The CDR3 sequence is 16 residues long. The junction had 1 base not matched to a gene; V was cut back by 0 bases and J by 0 bases. Germline assignment: CDR1 SGHTA and CDR2 FQGTGA. The CDR3 spells CASSLTGGTNTGELFF. CDR3 nucleotides: TGTGCCAGCAGCTTAACGGGGGGGACGAACACCGGGGAGCTGTTTTTT.

This clonotype was counted ten times or more. The genes are TRBV4-3 and TRBJ1-2; D not resolved. This CDR3 region has 14 residues. V lost 4 bases to trimming and J lost 6 bases, with 15 bases between them. Germline lookup yields CDR1 LGHNA and CDR2 YSLEER. This CDR3 reads CASSPRGGYHGYTF. DNA for the CDR3: TGCGCCAGCAGCCCCCGGGGAGGGTACCATGGCTACACCTTC.

This clonotype turned up a few times. The chain combines TRBV6-2 or TRBV6-3 with TRBJ2-7; TRBD2 agrees at 9 bases. This CDR3 has 14 residues. Germline V gene sequence: CDR1 MNHEY, CDR2 SVGEGT. Trimming removed 8 bases from V and 6 bases from J; junction bases left unmatched: 11. CDR3 sequence reads: CASVYGGGASEQYF. The CDR3 nucleotides read TGTGCCAGCGTTTACGGCGGGGGGGCCTCCGAGCAGTACTTC.